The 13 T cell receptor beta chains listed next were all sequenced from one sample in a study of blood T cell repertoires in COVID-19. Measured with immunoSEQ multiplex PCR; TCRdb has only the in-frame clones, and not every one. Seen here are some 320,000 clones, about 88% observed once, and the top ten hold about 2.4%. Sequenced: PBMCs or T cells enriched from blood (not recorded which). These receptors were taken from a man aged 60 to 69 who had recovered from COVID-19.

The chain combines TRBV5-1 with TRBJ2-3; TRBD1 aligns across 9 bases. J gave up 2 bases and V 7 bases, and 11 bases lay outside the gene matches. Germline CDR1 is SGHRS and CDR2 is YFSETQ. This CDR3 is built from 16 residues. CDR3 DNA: TGCGCCAGCTCTCTGGGACAGGGCTTTTACACAGATACGCAGTATTTT. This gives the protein CASSLGQGFYTDTQYF.

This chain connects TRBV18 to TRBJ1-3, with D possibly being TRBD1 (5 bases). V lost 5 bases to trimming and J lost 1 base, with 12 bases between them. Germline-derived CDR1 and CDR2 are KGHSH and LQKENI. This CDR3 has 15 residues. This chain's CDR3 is CASSKDITSGNTIYF. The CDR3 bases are TGTGCCAGCTCAAAGGACATAACGTCTGGAAACACCATATATTTT.

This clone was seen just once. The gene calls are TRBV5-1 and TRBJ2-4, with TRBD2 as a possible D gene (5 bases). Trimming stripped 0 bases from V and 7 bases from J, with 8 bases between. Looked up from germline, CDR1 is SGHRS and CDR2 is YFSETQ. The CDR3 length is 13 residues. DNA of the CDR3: TGCGCCAGCAGCTTGGCCCCGGGGAACATTCAGTACTTC. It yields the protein CASSLAPGNIQYF.

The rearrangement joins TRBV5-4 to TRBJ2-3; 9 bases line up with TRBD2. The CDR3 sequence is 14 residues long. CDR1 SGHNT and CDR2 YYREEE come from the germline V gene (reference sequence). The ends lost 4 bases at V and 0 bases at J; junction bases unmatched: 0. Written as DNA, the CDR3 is TGTGCCAGCAGCCTAGCGGGAAGCACAGATACGCAGTATTTT. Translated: CASSLAGSTDTQYF.

The CDR3 is CASSQAFEAFF. CDR3 DNA: TGTGCCAGCAGTCAAGCTTTTGAAGCTTTCTTT. This chain links TRBV6-2 or TRBV6-3 with TRBJ1-1; no definite D call. The CDR3 spans 11 residues. With 5 bases removed from V and 7 bases from J, the gap between germline ends came to 8 bases. The V gene's germline CDR1 is MNHEY and CDR2 SVGEGT.

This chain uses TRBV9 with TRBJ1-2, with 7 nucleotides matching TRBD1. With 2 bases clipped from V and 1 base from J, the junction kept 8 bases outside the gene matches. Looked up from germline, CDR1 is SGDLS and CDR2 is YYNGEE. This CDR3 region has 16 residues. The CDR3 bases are TGTGCCAGCAGCGTCGGCAGGGGGTACAATAACTATGGCTACACCTTC. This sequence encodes CASSVGRGYNNYGYTF.

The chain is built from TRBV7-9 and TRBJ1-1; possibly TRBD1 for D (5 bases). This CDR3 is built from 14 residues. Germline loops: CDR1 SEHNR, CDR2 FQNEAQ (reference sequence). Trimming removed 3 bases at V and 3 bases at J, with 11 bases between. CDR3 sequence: CASSFRREDTEAFF. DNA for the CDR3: TGTGCCAGCAGCTTCCGCAGGGAGGACACTGAAGCTTTCTTT.

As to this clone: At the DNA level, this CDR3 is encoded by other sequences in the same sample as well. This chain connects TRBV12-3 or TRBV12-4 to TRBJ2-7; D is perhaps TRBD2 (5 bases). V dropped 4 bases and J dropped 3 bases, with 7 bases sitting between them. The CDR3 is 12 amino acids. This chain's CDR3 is CASSYRGYEQYF. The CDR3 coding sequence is TGTGCCAGCAGTTACCGGGGCTACGAGCAGTACTTC.

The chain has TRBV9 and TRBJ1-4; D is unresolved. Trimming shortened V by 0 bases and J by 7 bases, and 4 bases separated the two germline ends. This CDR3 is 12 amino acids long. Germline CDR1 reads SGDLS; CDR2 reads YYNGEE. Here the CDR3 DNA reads TGTGCCAGCAGCGTAGACGGTGAAAAACTGTTTTTT. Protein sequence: CASSVDGEKLFF.

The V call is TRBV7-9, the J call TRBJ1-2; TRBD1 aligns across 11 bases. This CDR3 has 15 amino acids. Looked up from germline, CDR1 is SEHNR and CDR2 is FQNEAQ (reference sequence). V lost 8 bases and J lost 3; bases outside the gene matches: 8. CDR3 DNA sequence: TGTGCCAGCGGAGACCGGGACAGGGGGTACTATGGCTACACCTTC. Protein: CASGDRDRGYYGYTF.

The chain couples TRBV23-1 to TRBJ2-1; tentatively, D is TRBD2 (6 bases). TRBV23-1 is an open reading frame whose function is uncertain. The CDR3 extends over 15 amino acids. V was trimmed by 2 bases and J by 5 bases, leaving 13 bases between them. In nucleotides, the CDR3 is TGCGCCAGCAGTCAACCCCCGGGACTTGACAATGAGCAGTTCTTC. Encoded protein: CASSQPPGLDNEQFF.

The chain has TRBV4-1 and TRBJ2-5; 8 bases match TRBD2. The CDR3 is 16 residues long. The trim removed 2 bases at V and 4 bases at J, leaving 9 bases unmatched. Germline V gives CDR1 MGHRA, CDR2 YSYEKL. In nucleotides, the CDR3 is TGCGCCAGCAGCCAATCGGGGGGGGCGAGGGGAGAGACCCAGTACTTC. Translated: CASSQSGGARGETQYF.

In DNA form, the CDR3 reads TGTGCCAGCAGCAAAGATGAGGGCAGGGGTAGTTCACCCCTCCACTTT. It translates to CASSKDEGRGSSPLHF. The gene calls are TRBV21-1 and TRBJ1-6; the table's D call, TRBD1, has no DNA check behind it. TRBV21-1 has pseudogene status. The CDR3 spans 16 residues.